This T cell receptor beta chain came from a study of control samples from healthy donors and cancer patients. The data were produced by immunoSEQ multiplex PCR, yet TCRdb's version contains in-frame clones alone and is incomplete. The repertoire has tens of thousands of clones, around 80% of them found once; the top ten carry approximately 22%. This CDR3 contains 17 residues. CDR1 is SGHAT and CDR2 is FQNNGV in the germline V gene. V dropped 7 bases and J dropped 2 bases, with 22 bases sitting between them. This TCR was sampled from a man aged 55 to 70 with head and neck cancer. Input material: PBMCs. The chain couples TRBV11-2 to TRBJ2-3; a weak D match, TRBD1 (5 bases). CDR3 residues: CASTLGRTSFLTDTQYF. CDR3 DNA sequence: TGTGCCAGCACCCTCGGACGGACATCCTTCCTCACAGATACGCAGTATTTT.